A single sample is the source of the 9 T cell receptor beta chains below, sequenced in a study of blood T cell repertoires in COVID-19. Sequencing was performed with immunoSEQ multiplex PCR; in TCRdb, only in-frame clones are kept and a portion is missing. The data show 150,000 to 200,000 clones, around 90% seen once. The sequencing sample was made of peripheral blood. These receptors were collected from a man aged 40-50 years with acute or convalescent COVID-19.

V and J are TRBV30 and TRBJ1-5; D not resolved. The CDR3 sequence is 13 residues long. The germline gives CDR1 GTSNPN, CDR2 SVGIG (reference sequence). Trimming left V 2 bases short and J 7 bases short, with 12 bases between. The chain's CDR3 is CAWSRAESQPQHF. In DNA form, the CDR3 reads TGTGCCTGGAGTCGTGCCGAGAGCCAGCCCCAGCATTTT.

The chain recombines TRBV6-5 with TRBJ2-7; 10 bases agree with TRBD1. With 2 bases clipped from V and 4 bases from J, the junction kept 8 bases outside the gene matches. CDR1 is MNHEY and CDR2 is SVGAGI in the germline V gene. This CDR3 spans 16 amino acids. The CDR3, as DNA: TGTGCCAGCAGTTACCTTTCGACAGGGGGCTCATACGAGCAGTACTTC. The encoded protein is CASSYLSTGGSYEQYF.

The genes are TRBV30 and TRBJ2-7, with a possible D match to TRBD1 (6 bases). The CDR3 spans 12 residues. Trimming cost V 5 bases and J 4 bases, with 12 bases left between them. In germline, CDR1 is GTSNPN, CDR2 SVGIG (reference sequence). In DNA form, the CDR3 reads TGTGCCTGGGGGGACACCCAGTACGAGCAGTACTTC. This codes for CAWGDTQYEQYF. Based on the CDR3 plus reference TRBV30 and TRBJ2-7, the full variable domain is SQTIHQWPATLVQPVGSPLSLECTVEGTSNPNLYWYRQAAGRGLQLLFYSVGIGQISSEVPQNLSASRPQDRQFILSSKKLLLSDSGFYLCAWGDTQYEQYFGPGTRLTVT.

The CDR3 loop is CASSLSGGPNTEAFF. CDR3 nucleotide sequence: TGCGCCAGCAGCTTATCGGGGGGCCCGAACACTGAAGCTTTCTTT. The chain links TRBV5-1 to TRBJ1-1, with D perhaps TRBD1 (6 bases). Germline values: CDR1 SGHRS, CDR2 YFSETQ. The CDR3 has 15 amino acids. V was trimmed by 2 bases and J by 1 base, leaving 12 bases between them.

CDR3 sequence (DNA): TGTGCCATCAGTGGGGGGACACCCGCAGAAGCTTTCTTT. It translates to CAISGGTPAEAFF. The rearrangement uses TRBV10-3 and TRBJ1-1; the D gene is possibly TRBD1 (6 bases). The CDR3 length is 13 residues. V was pared by 4 bases and J by 8 bases, with 14 bases between. Germline loops: CDR1 ENHRY, CDR2 SYGVKD.

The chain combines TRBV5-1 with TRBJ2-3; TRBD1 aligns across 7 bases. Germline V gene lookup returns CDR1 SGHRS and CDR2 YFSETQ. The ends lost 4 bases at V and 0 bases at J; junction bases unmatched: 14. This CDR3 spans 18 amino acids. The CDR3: CASSPLVIDRASTDTQYF. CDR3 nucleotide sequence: TGCGCCAGCAGCCCGCTTGTCATAGACAGGGCCAGCACAGATACGCAGTATTTT.

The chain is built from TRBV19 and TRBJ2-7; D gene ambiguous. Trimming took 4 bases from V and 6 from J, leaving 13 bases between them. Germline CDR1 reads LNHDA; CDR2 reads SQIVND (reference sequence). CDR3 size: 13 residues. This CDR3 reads CASSTRSSLEQYF. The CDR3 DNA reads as TGTGCCAGTAGTACCCGATCAAGCCTCGAGCAGTACTTC.

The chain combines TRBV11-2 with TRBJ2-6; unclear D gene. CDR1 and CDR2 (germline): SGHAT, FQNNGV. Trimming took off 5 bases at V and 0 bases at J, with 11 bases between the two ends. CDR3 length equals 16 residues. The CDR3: CASSVPFRSGANVLTF. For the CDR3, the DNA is TGTGCCAGCAGCGTTCCCTTTCGCTCTGGGGCCAACGTCCTGACTTTC.

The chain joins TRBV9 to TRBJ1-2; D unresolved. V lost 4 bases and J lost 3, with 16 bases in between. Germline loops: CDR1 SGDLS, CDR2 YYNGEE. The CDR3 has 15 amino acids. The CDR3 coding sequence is TGTGCCAGCAGCAGAGAGGCTGCGGCGGACTATGGCTACACCTTC. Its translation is CASSREAAADYGYTF.